This T cell receptor beta chain comes out of a study of T cell responses to AZD1222 COVID-19 vaccine listed by TCRdb under 2021. With respect to the entire study: AZD1222 recipients given second doses at about 4 weeks or at about 12 weeks were pooled, since spike-specific TCR depth and breadth were not found to differ between the two schedules. A total of about 240 trial participants underwent TCR sequencing, of whom 207 received two doses of AZD1222 and about 26 received two doses of the MenACWY control vaccine. Enrollment into the trials was organized by age into subgroups of 18-55, 56-69 and 70-plus years, and those subgroups contained roughly 140, 27 and 60 TCR-sequenced participants, respectively. The study at large found these results: The 56-69-year group was small, and its depth increase did not reach significance, likely because of low power. Because no day 14 peak-response samples were available, the repertoires could be characterized only after the peak T cell response. After two AZD1222 doses, spike-specific TCR breadth and depth were significantly higher than at day 0 and than in MenACWY recipients. Only a handful of AZD1222 recipients were SARS-CoV-2 seropositive at baseline, limiting conclusions about previously exposed vaccinees. Nearly half of unique spike-specific TCRs reportedly recognized epitopes outside regions mutated in the B.1.351 and B.1.1.7 variants. Participants were mostly white British, with more females than males. The authors suggested clonal diversity may have been underestimated. The whole spike protein was spanned by vaccine-associated CD4 TCRs, and dominant responses were seen in regions 160-218 and 743-854.

What this sample's time point label stands for: baseline before first vaccination. Samples from vaccinated people were obtained from the UK trials COV001 and COV002, which included a single-blind randomized controlled phase 2/3 trial of AZD1222 (ChAdOx1 nCoV-19) in healthy adults. For TCRbeta chain sequencing, PBMC samples from trial participants were taken at day 0 and at day 28 after the second dose. The CDR3 regions of human TCRbeta chains were subjected to immunosequencing. The paper's data handling went like this. Repertoire TCRs were checked for matches against a reference library of SARS-CoV-2-specific TCRs that had been generated using the MIRA antigen-specificity platform. Breadth was defined as the fraction of unique TCRs that were SARS-CoV-2-associated, and depth was defined as the fraction of total T cells that were SARS-CoV-2-associated. Using the MIRA data, each spike-specific TCR was assigned both to the spike region to which the TCR was reactive and to a CD4 or CD8 class. Log10-transformed breadth and depth values were compared by one-way ANOVA with Sidak's multiple comparisons tests. This immuneACCESS table, as held by TCRdb, lists in-frame sequences with V and J called but not all clones. Of the missing ones, under half trace to an unresolved V gene in checked studies; the others have no known cause. V and J calls and clone size are those listed in that table; D and trimming were worked out from the DNA. Recorded for this sample are 75,000 to 100,000 clones; about nine tenths of them occurred a single time. Around 1.6% of the sample rests with the top ten.

V has 2 bases trimmed and J has 8 bases trimmed; junction bases matching no gene number 9. The CDR3, from cysteine to phenylalanine, totals 16 residues. Kept here is only the CDR3 DNA, which spans 48 bases and is read in frame from base 1. The germline V gene (reference sequence) specifies LGHDT as CDR1 and YNNKEL as CDR2. A word on this clone: No cognate antigen has been identified for it. No base quality values were provided; no much bigger clone lies one nucleotide off.

Source: peripheral blood, taken on day 0 of AZD1222 vaccination. The chain was built from TRBV3-1 (or the pseudogene TRBV3-2) and TRBJ1-6, with 7 middle bases fitting TRBD1. This TCR derives from an adult in good health. The nucleotides read TGTGCCAGCAGCCAATTCCAAGGGGGCGGAGATTCACCCCTCCACTTT. It translates as CASSQFQGGGDSPLHF.